These 8 T cell receptor beta chains were all obtained from the same sample, sequenced in a study of CD8+CD57+ T cells in acquired aplastic anemia (dated 2018 in TCRdb). These reads were obtained on an Illumina HiSeq 2000. TCR beta VDJ combination and CDR3 sequence profiling used genomic DNA as the template. TCRdb's own reprocessing of the public reads used fastp at Q25 and MiXCR and kept productive beta chains. Merged by CDR3 protein, the rows form single entries marked with the most common genes and DNA. The sample yields 400,000 to 450,000 distinct CDR3 sequences; just under 70% were counted once. 4% of the sample belongs to the ten largest clones. Sequenced sample: sorted CD4+, CD8+, or CD8+CD57+ T cells (not recorded which) from PBMCs. The receptors shown here come from a human donor in good health, serving as a control.

As concerns this clonotype: Likely a read error: the CDR3 ends without its conserved phenylalanine or tryptophan. Because the CDR3's place on the DNA is in doubt, the DNA is left out and the CDR3 is given as listed by TCRdb. J is TRBJ1-5 and V is TRBV7-9. The CDR3 length equals 13 residues, ends included. Germline V CDR1 and CDR2: SEHNR, FQNEAQ (reference sequence). This CDR3 is CASSSTRSPNQKL.

This clonotype was seen just once. The V and J genes are TRBV9 and TRBJ1-2; no reliable D call. Between the trimmed V and J ends, which lost 4 bases and 10 bases, there was a span of 14 bases. CDR1 and CDR2 (germline): SGDLS, YYNGEE. This CDR3 is built from 12 residues. CDR3 bases: TGTGCCAGCAGCTTAGATGCGGGTGCCTACACCTTC. This codes for CASSLDAGAYTF.

This clonotype was counted ten times or more. The chain has TRBV3-1 and TRBJ1-1; D uncertain. The germline CDR1 and CDR2 sequences are LGHDT and YNNKEL (reference sequence). The CDR3 is made up of 12 amino acids. V was cut by 6 bases and J by 3 bases, with 8 bases left in between. DNA of the CDR3: TGTGCCAGCAGACACATGGACACTGAAGCTTTCTTT. This sequence encodes CASRHMDTEAFF.

The gene calls are TRBV19 and TRBJ1-5, with 10 bases lining up with TRBD1. Germline V gene data show CDR1 as LNHDA and CDR2 as SQIVND (reference sequence). J was trimmed by 6 bases and V by 5 bases; bases with no gene match: 4. This CDR3 is built from 14 residues. The CDR3 coding sequence is TGTGCCAGTAGTGGGACAGGGGACGGTCAGCCCCAGCATTTT. Protein product: CASSGTGDGQPQHF.

This chain connects TRBV5-4 to TRBJ2-1; 7 nucleotides line up with TRBD1. The junction had 7 bases not matched to a gene; V was cut back by 4 bases and J by 0 bases. Germline-derived CDR1 and CDR2 are SGHNT and YYREEE (reference sequence). The CDR3 is 16 amino acids. CDR3 protein: CASSPGQKSSYNEQFF. The CDR3 DNA is TGTGCCAGCAGCCCGGGACAGAAGAGCTCCTACAATGAGCAGTTCTTC.

As to this clonotype: This CDR3 fails to terminate in the conserved phenylalanine or tryptophan, so it likely reflects a read error. The DNA is omitted, as the CDR3 cannot be located on it reliably, and the CDR3 follows TCRdb's listing. V gene TRBV7-2 combines with J gene TRBJ2-7; the D call of TRBD1 is as the table states it, not checked on the DNA. Germline CDR1 SGHTA, CDR2 FQGNSA. Inclusive of both ends, the CDR3 amounts to 13 amino acids. The CDR3 protein is CASSNRNSYEQHI.

This clonotype was seen a single time. No conserved phenylalanine or tryptophan ends this CDR3, so it is likely a read error. No DNA is shown, since the ends of the CDR3 on it are uncertain; the CDR3 is the one TCRdb lists. This chain links TRBV9 with TRBJ1-5; TRBD1, the table's D call, was not compared with the DNA. Looked up from germline, CDR1 is SGDLS and CDR2 is YYNGEE. The CDR3 length equals 13 residues, ends included. The CDR3 sequence is CASSAGQPRTPDL.

The V and J genes are TRBV12-3 or TRBV12-4 and TRBJ1-6, with D uncertain. The CDR3 length is 16 residues. Trimming stripped 5 bases from V and 10 bases from J, with 21 bases between. The CDR3 DNA follows: TGTGCCAGCAGTACGGAGAGTGGTCCTGCTGGGTCACCCCTCCACTTT. Residues: CASSTESGPAGSPLHF.